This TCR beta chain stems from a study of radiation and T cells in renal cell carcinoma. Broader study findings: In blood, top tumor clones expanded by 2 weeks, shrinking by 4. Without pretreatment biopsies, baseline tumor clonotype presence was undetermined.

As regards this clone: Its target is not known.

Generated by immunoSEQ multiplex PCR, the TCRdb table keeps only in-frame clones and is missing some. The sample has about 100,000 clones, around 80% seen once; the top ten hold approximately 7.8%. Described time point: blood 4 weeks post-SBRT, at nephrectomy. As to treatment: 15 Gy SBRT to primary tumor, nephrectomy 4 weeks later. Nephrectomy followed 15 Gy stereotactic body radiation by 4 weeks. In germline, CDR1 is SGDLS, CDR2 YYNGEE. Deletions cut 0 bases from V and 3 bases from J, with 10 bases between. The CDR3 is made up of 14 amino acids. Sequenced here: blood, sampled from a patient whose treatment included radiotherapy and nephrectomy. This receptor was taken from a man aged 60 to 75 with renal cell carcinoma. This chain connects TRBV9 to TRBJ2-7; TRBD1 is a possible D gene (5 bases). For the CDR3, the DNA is TGTGCCAGCAGCGTAGGGGGCAGGCACTACGAGCAGTACTTC. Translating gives CASSVGGRHYEQYF.